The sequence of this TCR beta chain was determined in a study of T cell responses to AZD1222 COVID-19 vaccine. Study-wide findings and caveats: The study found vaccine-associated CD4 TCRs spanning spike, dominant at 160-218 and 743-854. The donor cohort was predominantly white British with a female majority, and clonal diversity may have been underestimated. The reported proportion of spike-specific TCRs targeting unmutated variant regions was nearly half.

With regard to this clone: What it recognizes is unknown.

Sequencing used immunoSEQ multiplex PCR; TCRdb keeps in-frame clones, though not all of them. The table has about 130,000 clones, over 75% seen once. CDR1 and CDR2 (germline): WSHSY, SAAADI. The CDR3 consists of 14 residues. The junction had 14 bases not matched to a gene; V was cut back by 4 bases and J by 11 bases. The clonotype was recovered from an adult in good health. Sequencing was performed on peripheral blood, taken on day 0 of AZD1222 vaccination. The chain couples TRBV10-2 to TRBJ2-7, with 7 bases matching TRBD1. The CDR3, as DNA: TGCGCCAGCAGTGGGACAGGAGAATGGATAGGGAAGTACTTC. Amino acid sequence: CASSGTGEWIGKYF.